The rows below give T cell receptor beta chains drawn from one sample of a study of vaccination effects on CD4 cells after COVID-19. No antigen has been assigned to these receptors. The method was immunoSEQ multiplex PCR; TCRdb's version includes in-frame clones alone and lacks a portion of them. The sample has more than 45,000 clones, more than 65% seen once. This specimen was CD4+ T cells from PBMCs cultured with HIV peptides, taken before COVID-19 vaccination. These receptor sequences come from a human donor who had a prior SARS-CoV-2 infection. Each CDR3 is given without its conserved first and last residue.

V gene,J gene,CDR3 protein
TRBV4-2,TRBJ2-4,ASSQEEKRWSKNIQY
TRBV2,TRBJ1-5,ASRSGTWSNQPQH
TRBV3-1/TRBV3-2,TRBJ2-7,ASSPTLRGGSYEQY
TRBV7-3,TRBJ2-7,ASSLTGVGEQY
TRBV5-1,TRBJ2-3,ASSLGLAASTDTQY
TRBV5-4,TRBJ2-3,ASNQYAGGRTDTQY
TRBV6-5,TRBJ1-1,ASSYGGTEAF
TRBV28,TRBJ1-5,ASSLVTGASNQPQH
TRBV5-4,TRBJ2-7,ASSFRAGGLYEQY
TRBV7-9,TRBJ2-1,ASTQLAGVGNEQF
TRBV5-1,TRBJ1-6,ASSPDRNNSPLH
TRBV6-5,TRBJ1-1,ASSYSPQNTEAF
TRBV19,TRBJ2-7,ASSAGQVYEQY
TRBV7-2,TRBJ2-5,ASSKKGLAGGTETQY
TRBV3-1/TRBV3-2,TRBJ1-2,ASSPERDLIHYGYT
TRBV7-2,TRBJ2-7,ASRLAGDYEQY
TRBV7-9,TRBJ2-1,ASSYKGSRRRNEQF
TRBV12-5,TRBJ2-7,ASGGGTGHSYEQY
TRBV5-1,TRBJ2-1,ASSPLTSGSAGNEQF
TRBV5-8,TRBJ1-2,ASSLVGAANYGYT
TRBV7-9,TRBJ1-1,ASSLGQGTEAF
TRBV6-7,TRBJ2-1,ASSYTSGRFNEQF
TRBV9,TRBJ2-7,ASSVDADTLYEQY
TRBV6-1,TRBJ2-7,ASSEVWDGAYEQY
TRBV15,TRBJ2-1,ATSRDLTRRNEQF
TRBV19,TRBJ1-1,ASSKRASERTEAF
TRBV29-1,TRBJ2-1,SAGGGRDSYNEQF
TRBV7-9,TRBJ2-3,ASSLLFRGPSTDTQY
TRBV5-1,TRBJ2-7,ASSLRHVSHEQY
TRBV18,TRBJ2-2,ASSPGVFGNTGELF
TRBV5-1,TRBJ2-7,ASSLDRFGEQY
TRBV21-1,TRBJ2-3,ASSPKRTSGTESTDTQY
TRBV5-6,TRBJ1-2,ASSLFSNAGYGYT
TRBV3-1/TRBV3-2,TRBJ2-7,ASSQETSDFSYEQY